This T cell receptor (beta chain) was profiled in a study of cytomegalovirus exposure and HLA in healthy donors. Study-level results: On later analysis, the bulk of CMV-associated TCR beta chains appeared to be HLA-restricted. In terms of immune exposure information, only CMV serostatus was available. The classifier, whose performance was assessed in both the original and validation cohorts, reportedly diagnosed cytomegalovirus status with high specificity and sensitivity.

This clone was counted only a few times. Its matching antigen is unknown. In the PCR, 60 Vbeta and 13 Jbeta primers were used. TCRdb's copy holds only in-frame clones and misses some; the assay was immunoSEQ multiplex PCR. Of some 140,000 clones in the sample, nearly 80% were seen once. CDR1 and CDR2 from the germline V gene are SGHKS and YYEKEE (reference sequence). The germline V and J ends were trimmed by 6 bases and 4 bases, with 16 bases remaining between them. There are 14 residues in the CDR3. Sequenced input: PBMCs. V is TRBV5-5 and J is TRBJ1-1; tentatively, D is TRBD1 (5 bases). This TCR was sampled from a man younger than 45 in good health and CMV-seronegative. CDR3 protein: CASTTLGAVTEAFF. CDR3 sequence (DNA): TGTGCCAGCACCACTCTAGGGGCGGTCACTGAAGCTTTCTTT.